The clone carrying this T cell receptor (beta chain) was counted at least ten times. The CDR3 runs 13 residues. V gave up 5 bases and J gave up 2 bases, with 9 bases separating them. The germline V gene has CDR1 SGHTA and CDR2 FQGNSA. Amplified TCR beta CDR3 regions derived from RNA transcripts. When the TCR CDR3 underwent first-round RT-PCR, the HTBI primer set was used. TCRdb re-analysed the multiplex PCR reads in MiXCR, keeping a single row per CDR3 protein. The sample yields hundreds of thousands of distinct CDR3 sequences, roughly 22% seen once. This entry belongs to a study of T cells in Graves' hyperthyroidism and ophthalmopathy.

The source of this sequence is a woman aged 40 to 50 with Graves' ophthalmopathy. The sequenced material came from blood. This chain connects TRBV7-2 to TRBJ1-1; D is unclear. CDR3 sequence: CASSKIGNTEAFF. The CDR3 DNA is TGTGCCAGCAGCAAGATAGGAAACACTGAAGCTTTCTTT.